This is a list of T cell receptor beta chains from one sample in a study of shared clonotypes between healthy human individuals. TCRdb's copy holds only in-frame clones and misses some; the assay was immunoSEQ multiplex PCR. The repertoire holds some 470,000 clones, around 78% seen once, with roughly 13% in the top ten. The specimen sequenced was PBMCs. These receptors were collected from a woman in her thirties or forties in good health. Some clones in this sample may be carry-over from other donors' samples. Both conserved end residues are part of each CDR3. The D gene is left open where the match is weak. Size is stated for part of the rows, as once, few or many counts, or as a class when the clone is expanded.

size | J | D | V | DNA | CDR3
NA | TRBJ1-4 | NA | TRBV9 | TGTGCCAGCAGCGTGGGGGCCATTAATGAAAAACTGTTTTTT | CASSVGAINEKLFF
NA | TRBJ2-3 | NA | TRBV7-2 | TGTGCCAGCATCTCAAGTGTCGGGGCCGGCACAGATACGCAGTATTTT | CASISSVGAGTDTQYF
NA | TRBJ1-2 | NA | TRBV9 | TGTGCCAGCACGGCTGGAGCTAACTATGGCTACACCTTC | CASTAGANYGYTF
NA | TRBJ1-5 | NA | TRBV5-6 | TGTGCCAGCAGCTTGGGAAGGAATCAGCCCCAGCATTTT | CASSLGRNQPQHF
NA | TRBJ2-7 | NA | TRBV30 | TGTGCCTGGAGTGTAGGGGGTAAGGCCTACGAGCAGTACTTC | CAWSVGGKAYEQYF
NA | TRBJ1-5 | NA | TRBV7-2 | TGTGCCAGCAGCTTAATGGGGCCAGACCATAGCAATCAGCCCCAGCATTTT | CASSLMGPDHSNQPQHF
NA | TRBJ1-1 | NA | TRBV5-1 | TGCGCCAGCAGCCTAAGCTCAGGGAGGACTGAAGCTTTCTTT | CASSLSSGRTEAFF
few | TRBJ1-2 | NA | TRBV28 | TGTGCCAGCAAACCTCCCGGGGGCGGCTATGGCTACACCTTC | CASKPPGGGYGYTF
few | TRBJ2-5 | TRBD1 | TRBV10-3 | TGTGCCACCCTGGACAGGGAGAATGGAGAGACCCAGTACTTC | CATLDRENGETQYF
few | TRBJ1-5 | NA | TRBV7-2 | TGTGCCAGCAGCCCAACCTTCACGACAGAAAGTAGCAATCAGCCCCAGCATTTT | CASSPTFTTESSNQPQHF
NA | TRBJ2-3 | NA | TRBV4-3 | TGCGCCAGCAGCCAAGTGAGGGCCTCTAGCACAGATACGCAGTATTTT | CASSQVRASSTDTQYF
few | TRBJ1-5 | NA | TRBV28 | TGTGCCTTGGGGGGAGGGGATCAGCCCCAGCATTTT | CALGGGDQPQHF
NA | TRBJ2-1 | TRBD2 | TRBV13 | TGTGCCAGCAGCTTCAGGGGACTAGCGGGAGGTAGCGAGCAGTTCTTC | CASSFRGLAGGSEQFF
NA | TRBJ1-4 | NA | TRBV27 | TGTGCCAGCAGTCTCGCAGGAGGAACTAATGAAAAACTGTTTTTT | CASSLAGGTNEKLFF
NA | TRBJ2-7 | TRBD2 | TRBV7-2 | TGTGCCAGCAGCCCGAGACTAGCGGGAGACCACGAGCAGTACTTC | CASSPRLAGDHEQYF
NA | TRBJ1-4 | TRBD1 | TRBV7-9 | TGTGCCAGCCAAGACAGGGCATCACCTTTGGCAAAACTGTTTTTT | CASQDRASPLAKLFF